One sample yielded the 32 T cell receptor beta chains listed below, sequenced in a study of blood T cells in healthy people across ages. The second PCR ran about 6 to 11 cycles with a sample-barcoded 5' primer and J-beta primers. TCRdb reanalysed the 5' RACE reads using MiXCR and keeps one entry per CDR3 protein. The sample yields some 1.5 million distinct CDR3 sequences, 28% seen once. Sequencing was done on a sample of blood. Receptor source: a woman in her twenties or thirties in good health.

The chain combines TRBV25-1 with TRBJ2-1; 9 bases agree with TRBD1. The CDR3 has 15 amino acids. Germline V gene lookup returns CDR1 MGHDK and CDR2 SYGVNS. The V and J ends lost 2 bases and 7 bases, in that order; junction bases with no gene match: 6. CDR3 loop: CASSELGTGSNEQFF. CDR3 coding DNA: TGTGCCAGCAGTGAACTCGGGACAGGGAGTAATGAGCAGTTCTTC.

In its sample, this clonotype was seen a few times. CDR3 in amino acids: CASSLPRPYFDTDTQYF. The CDR3 DNA is TGTGCCAGCAGCTTACCGAGACCGTACTTCGACACAGATACGCAGTATTTT. The chain employs TRBV11-2 and TRBJ2-3; D is uncertain. This CDR3 is 17 amino acids long. V was trimmed by 2 bases and J by 2 bases, leaving 17 bases between them. Germline-derived CDR1 and CDR2 are SGHAT and FQNNGV.

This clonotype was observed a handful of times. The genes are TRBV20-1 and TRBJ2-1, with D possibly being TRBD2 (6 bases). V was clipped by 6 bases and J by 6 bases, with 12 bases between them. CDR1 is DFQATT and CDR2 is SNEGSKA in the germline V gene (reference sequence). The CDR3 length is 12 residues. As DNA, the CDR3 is TGCAGTGCCGGGGTGGGGGGCAATGAGCAGTTCTTC. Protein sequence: CSAGVGGNEQFF.

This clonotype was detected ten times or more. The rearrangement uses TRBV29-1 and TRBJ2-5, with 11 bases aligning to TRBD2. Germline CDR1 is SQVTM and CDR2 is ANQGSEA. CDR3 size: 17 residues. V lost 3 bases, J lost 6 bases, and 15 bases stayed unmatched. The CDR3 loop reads CSVDNGLAGGYLKTQYF. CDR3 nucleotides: TGCAGCGTTGATAACGGGCTAGCGGGAGGCTACCTCAAGACCCAGTACTTC.

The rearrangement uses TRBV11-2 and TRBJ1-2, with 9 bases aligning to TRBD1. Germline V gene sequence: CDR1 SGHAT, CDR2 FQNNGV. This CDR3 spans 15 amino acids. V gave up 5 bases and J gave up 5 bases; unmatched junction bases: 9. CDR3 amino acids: CASSPRDRDFYGYTF. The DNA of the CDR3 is TGTGCCAGCAGCCCAAGGGACAGGGATTTTTATGGCTACACCTTC.

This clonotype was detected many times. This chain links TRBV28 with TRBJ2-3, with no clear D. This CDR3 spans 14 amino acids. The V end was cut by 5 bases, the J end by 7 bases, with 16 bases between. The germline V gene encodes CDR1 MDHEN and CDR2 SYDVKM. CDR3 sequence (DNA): TGTGCCAGCAGTGAGTTCCCGAGGAAGAATACGCAGTATTTT. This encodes CASSEFPRKNTQYF.

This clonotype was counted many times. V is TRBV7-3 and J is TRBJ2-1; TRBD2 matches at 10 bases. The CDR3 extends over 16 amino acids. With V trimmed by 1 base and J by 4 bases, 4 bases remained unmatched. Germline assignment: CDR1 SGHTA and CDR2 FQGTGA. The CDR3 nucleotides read TGTGCCAGCAGCTTAAAGAGCGGGGGGGGTTACAATGAGCAGTTCTTC. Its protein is CASSLKSGGGYNEQFF. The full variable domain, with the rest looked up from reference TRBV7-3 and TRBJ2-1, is GAGVSQTPSNKVTEKGKYVELRCDPISGHTALYWYRQSLGQGPEFLIYFQGTGAADDSGLPNDRFFAVRPEGSVSTLKIQRTERGDSAVYLCASSLKSGGGYNEQFFGPGTRLTVL.

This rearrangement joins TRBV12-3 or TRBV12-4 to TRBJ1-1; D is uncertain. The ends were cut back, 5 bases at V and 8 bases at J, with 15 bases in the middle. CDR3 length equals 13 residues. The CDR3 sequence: CASSQEPLTEAFF. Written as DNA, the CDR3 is TGTGCCAGCAGTCAGGAACCATTGACGGAAGCTTTCTTT.

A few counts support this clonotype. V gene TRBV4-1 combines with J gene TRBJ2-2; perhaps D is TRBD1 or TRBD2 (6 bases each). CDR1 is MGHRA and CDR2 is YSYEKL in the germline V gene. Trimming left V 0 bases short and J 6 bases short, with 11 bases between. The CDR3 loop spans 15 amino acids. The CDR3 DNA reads TGCGCCAGCAGCCAAGATTCGGAGGGGGCCGGGGAGCTGTTTTTT. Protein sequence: CASSQDSEGAGELFF.

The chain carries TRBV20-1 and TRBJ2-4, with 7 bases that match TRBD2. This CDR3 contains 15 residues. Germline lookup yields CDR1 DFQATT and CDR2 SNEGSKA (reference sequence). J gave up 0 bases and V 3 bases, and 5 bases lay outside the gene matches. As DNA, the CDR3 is TGCAGTGCTAGTACTCGGGGGGTAGCCAAAAACATTCAGTACTTC. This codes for CSASTRGVAKNIQYF.

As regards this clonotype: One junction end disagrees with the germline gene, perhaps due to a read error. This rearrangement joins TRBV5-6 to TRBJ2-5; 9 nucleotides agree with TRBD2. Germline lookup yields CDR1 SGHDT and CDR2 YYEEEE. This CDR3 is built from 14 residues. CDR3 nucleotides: TGTGCCAGCAGCTCGGGACTAGCCCCAGAGACCCGGTACTTC. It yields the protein CASSSGLAPETRYF. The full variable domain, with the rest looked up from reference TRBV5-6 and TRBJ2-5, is DAGVTQSPTHLIKTRGQQVTLRCSPKSGHDTVSWYQQALGQGPQFIFQYYEEEERQRGNFPDRFSGHQFPNYSSELNVNALLLGDSALYLCASSSGLAPETRYFGPGTRLLVL.

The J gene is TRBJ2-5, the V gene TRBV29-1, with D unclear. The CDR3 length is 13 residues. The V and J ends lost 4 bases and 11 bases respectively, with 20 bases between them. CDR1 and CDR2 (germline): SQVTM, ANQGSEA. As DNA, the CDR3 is TGCAGCGTTGCGGGCAGCGAGGATAATGAGCAGTACTTC. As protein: CSVAGSEDNEQYF.

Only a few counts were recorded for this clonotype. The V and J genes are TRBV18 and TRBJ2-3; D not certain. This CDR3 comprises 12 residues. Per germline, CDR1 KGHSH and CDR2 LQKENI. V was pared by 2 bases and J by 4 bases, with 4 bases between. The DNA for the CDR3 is TGTGCCAGCTCACCATTTGCAGATACGCAGTATTTT. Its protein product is CASSPFADTQYF. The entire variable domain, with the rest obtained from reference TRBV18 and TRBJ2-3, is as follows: NAGVMQNPRHLVRRRGQEARLRCSPMKGHSHVYWYRQLPEEGLKFMVYLQKENIIDESGMPKERFSAEFPKEGPSILRIQQVVRGDSAAYFCASSPFADTQYFGPGTRLTVL.

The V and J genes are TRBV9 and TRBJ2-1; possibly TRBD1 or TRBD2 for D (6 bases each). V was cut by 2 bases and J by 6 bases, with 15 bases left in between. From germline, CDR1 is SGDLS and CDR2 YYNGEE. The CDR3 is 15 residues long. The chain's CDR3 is CASSVGGGSRNEQFF. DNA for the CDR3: TGTGCCAGCAGCGTGGGGGGCGGCAGTCGCAATGAGCAGTTCTTC.

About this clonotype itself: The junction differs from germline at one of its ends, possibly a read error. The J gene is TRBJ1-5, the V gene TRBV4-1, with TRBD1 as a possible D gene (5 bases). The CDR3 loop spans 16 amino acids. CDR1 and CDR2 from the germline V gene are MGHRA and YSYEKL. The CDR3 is CASSQEPTLEGMPRHF. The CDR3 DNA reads TGCGCCAGCAGCCAAGAACCGACCCTAGAGGGGATGCCCCGGCATTTT.

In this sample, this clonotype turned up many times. CDR3 in amino acids: CSARTTSGSYNEQFF. The CDR3 coding sequence is TGCAGTGCTAGAACGACTAGCGGGAGTTACAATGAGCAGTTCTTC. The chain couples TRBV20-1 to TRBJ2-1; 12 positions match TRBD2. V lost 2 bases, J lost 4 bases, and 3 bases stayed unmatched. The length of the CDR3 is 15 residues. CDR1 is DFQATT and CDR2 is SNEGSKA in the germline V gene (reference sequence).

The CDR3 reads CASSPDRGGTDTQYF. DNA for the CDR3: TGTGCCAGCAGCCCGGACAGGGGGGGGACAGATACGCAGTATTTT. This chain links TRBV7-2 with TRBJ2-3; 10 bases match TRBD1. The CDR3 length is 15 residues. With V trimmed by 5 bases and J by 3 bases, 5 bases remained unmatched. CDR1 and CDR2 from the germline V gene are SGHTA and FQGNSA.

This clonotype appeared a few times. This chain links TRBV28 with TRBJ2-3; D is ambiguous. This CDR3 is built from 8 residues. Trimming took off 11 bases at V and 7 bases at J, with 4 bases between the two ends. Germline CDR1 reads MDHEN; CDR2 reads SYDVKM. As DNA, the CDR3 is TGTGCCTGGAATACGCAGTATTTT. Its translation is CAWNTQYF.

The CDR3 here is CASSQGWSNQPQHF. CDR3 sequence (DNA): TGTGCCAGCAGCCAAGGATGGAGCAATCAGCCCCAGCATTTT. The chain uses TRBV3-1 and TRBJ1-5; no clear D gene. Germline loops: CDR1 LGHDT, CDR2 YNNKEL (reference sequence). Trimming left V 1 base short and J 1 base short, with 5 bases between. The CDR3 has 14 residues.

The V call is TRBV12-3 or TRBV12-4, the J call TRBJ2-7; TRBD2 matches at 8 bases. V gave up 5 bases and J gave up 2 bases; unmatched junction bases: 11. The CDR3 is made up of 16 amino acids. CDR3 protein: CASSNKDTSGTYEQYF. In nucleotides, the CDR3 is TGTGCCAGCAGTAACAAAGACACTAGCGGAACCTACGAGCAGTACTTC.

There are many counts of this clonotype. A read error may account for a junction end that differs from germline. The CDR3 DNA reads TGTGCCAGCAGCATGACAGCGAGCTACGAGCAGTACTTC. Protein sequence: CASSMTASYEQYF. This chain uses TRBV4-1 with TRBJ2-7, with D possibly being TRBD1 (5 bases). Per the germline V gene, CDR1 is MGHRA and CDR2 is YSYEKL. CDR3 length: 13 amino acids.

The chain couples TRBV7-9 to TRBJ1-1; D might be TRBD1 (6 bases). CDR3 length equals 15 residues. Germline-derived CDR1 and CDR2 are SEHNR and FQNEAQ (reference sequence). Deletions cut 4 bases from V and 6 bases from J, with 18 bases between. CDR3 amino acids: CASSYTAAEGAEAFF. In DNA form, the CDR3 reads TGTGCCAGCAGCTACACGGCGGCGGAGGGGGCTGAAGCTTTCTTT.

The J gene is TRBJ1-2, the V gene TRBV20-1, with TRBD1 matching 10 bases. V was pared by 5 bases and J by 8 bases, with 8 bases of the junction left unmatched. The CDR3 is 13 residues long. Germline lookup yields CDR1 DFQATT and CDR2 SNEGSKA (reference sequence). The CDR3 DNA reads TGCAGTGCTGTCAAGGACAGGGGGATCGGCTACACCTTC. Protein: CSAVKDRGIGYTF.

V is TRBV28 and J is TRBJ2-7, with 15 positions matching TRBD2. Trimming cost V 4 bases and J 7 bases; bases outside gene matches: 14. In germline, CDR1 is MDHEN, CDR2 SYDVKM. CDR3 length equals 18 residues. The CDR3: CASSSPSPGLAGGYEQYF. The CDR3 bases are TGTGCCAGCAGTTCACCCTCCCCCGGACTAGCGGGGGGGTATGAGCAGTACTTC.

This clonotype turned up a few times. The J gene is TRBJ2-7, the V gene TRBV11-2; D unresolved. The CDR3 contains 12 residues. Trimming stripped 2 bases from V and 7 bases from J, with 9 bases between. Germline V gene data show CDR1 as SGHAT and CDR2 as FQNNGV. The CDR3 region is CASSLILAEQYF. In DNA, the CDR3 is TGTGCCAGCAGCTTAATCTTGGCGGAGCAGTACTTC. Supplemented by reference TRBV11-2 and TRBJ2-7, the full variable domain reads EAGVAQSPRYKIIEKRQSVAFWCNPISGHATLYWYQQILGQGPKLLIQFQNNGVVDDSQLPKDRFSAERLKGVDSTLKIQPAKLEDSAVYLCASSLILAEQYFGPGTRLTVT.

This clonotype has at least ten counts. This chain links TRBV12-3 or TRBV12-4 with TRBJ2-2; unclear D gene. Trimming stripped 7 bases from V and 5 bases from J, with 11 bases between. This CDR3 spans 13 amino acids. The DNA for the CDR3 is TGTGCCAGCAATCGTTGGCAGACCGGGGAGCTGTTTTTT. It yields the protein CASNRWQTGELFF.

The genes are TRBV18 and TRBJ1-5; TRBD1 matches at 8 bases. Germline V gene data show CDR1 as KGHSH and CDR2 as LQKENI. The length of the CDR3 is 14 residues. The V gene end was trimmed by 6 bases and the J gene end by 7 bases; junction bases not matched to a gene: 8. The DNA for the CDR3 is TGTGCCAGCTCGGACGACAGGGGTAGGCAGCCCCAGCATTTT. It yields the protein CASSDDRGRQPQHF.

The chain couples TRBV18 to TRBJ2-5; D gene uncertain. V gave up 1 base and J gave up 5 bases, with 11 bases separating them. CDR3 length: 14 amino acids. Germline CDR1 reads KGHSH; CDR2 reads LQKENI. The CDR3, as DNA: TGTGCCAGCTCACCACTGCCCCCCCCGGAGACCCAGTACTTC. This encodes CASSPLPPPETQYF. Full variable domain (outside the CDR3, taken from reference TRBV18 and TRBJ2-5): NAGVMQNPRHLVRRRGQEARLRCSPMKGHSHVYWYRQLPEEGLKFMVYLQKENIIDESGMPKERFSAEFPKEGPSILRIQQVVRGDSAAYFCASSPLPPPETQYFGPGTRLLVL.

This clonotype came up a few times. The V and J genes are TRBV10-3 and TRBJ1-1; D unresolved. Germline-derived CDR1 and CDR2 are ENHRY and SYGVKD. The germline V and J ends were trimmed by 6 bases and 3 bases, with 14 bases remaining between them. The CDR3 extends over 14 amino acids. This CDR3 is CAISPPGRHTEAFF. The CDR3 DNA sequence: TGTGCCATCAGCCCCCCGGGTCGCCACACTGAAGCTTTCTTT.

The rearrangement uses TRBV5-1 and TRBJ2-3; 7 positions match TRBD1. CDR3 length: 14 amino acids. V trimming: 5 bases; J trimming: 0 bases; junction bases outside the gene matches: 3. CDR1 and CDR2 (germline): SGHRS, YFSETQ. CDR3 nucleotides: TGCGCCAGCAGAGGGGACAGCAGCACAGATACGCAGTATTTT. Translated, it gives CASRGDSSTDTQYF. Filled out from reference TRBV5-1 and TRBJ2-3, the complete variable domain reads KAGVTQTPRYLIKTRGQQVTLSCSPISGHRSVSWYQQTPGQGLQFLFEYFSETQRNKGNFPGRFSGRQFSNSRSEMNVSTLELGDSALYLCASRGDSSTDTQYFGPGTRLTVL.

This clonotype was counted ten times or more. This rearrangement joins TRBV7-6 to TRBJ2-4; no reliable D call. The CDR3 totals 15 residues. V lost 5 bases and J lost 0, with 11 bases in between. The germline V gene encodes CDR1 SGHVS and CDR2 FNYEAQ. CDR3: CASSRSSLAKNIQYF. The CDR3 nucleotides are TGTGCCAGCAGCCGGAGTAGCCTAGCCAAAAACATTCAGTACTTC. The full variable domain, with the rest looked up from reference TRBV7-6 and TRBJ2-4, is GAGVSQSPRYKVTKRGQDVALRCDPISGHVSLYWYRQALGQGPEFLTYFNYEAQQDKSGLPNDRFSAERPEGSISTLTIQRTEQRDSAMYRCASSRSSLAKNIQYFGAGTRLSVL.

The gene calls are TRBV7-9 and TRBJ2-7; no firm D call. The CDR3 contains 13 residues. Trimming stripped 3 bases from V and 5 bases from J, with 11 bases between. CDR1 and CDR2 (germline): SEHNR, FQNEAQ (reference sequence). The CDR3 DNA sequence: TGTGCCAGCAGCTTGACACTCGTGGACGAGCAGTACTTC. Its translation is CASSLTLVDEQYF.